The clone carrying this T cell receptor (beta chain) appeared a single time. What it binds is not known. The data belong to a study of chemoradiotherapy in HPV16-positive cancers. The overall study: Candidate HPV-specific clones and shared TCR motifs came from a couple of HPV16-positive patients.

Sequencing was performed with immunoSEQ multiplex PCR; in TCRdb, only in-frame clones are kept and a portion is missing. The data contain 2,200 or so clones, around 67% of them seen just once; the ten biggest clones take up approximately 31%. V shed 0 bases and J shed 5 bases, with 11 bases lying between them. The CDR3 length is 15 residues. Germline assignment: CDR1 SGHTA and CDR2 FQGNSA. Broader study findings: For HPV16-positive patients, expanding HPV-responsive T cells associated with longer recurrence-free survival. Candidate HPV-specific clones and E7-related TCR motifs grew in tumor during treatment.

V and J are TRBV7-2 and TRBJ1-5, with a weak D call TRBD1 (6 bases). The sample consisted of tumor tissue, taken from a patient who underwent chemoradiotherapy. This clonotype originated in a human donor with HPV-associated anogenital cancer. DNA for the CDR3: TGTGCCAGCAGCTTAGCTAGGGGGTTACATCAGCCCCAGCATTTT. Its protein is CASSLARGLHQPQHF.